Described below is a single TCR beta chain sequence and its context. This specimen belongs to a study of T cell changes during pregnancy in multiple sclerosis. Profiled with immunoSEQ multiplex PCR; TCRdb holds only in-frame clones, not every one. This sample has approximately 110,000 clones, with roughly nine tenths found just once. This CDR3 is built from 15 residues. With 10 bases removed from V and 4 bases from J, the gap between germline ends came to 20 bases. Germline V gives CDR1 LNHDA, CDR2 SQIVND (reference sequence). The source of this sequence is a female donor with multiple sclerosis, enrolled in a pregnancy study. V is TRBV19 and J is TRBJ1-3; D not resolved. The sample consisted of peripheral blood, taken after pregnancy. The CDR3 DNA sequence: TGTGCCACAATTGCCCAAGGAGGCGTCGGAAACACCATATATTTT. Translation gives CATIAQGGVGNTIYF.